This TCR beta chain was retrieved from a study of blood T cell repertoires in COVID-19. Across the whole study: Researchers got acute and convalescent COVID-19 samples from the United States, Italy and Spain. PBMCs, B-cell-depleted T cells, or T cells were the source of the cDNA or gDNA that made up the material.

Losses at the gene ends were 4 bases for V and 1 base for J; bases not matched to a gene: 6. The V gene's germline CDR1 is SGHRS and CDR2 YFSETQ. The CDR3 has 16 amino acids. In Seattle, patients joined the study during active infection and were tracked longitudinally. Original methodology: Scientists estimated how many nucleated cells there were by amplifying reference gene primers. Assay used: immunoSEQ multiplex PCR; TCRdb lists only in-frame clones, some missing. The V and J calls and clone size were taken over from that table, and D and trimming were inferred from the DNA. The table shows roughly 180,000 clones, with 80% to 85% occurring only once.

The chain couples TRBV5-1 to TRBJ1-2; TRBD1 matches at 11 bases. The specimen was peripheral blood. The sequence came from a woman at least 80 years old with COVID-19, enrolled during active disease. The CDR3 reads CASSKGTGGHNYGYTF. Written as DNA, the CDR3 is TGCGCCAGCAGCAAAGGGACAGGGGGTCATAACTATGGCTACACCTTC.